A single sample is the source of the 9 T cell receptor beta chains below, sequenced in a study of response to subunit inactivated influenza vaccine. TCRdb redid the calling of the RT-PCR reads with MiXCR, one entry per CDR3 protein. This sample has more than 450,000 distinct CDR3 sequences, with about 10% found just once. The input for sequencing was PBMCs from blood, taken on the day of vaccination. Receptor source: a middle-aged man who received an inactivated influenza vaccine.

V usage is TRBV7-8 and J usage is TRBJ1-6, with D tentatively TRBD1 (6 bases). This CDR3 spans 15 amino acids. The V gene's germline CDR1 is SGHVS and CDR2 FQNEAQ. V was pared by 0 bases and J by 7 bases, with 10 bases between. The CDR3 region has the DNA TGTGCCAGCAGCTTAGCTGGGGGCGAGAATTCACCCCTCCACTTT. Translating it yields CASSLAGGENSPLHF. The full variable domain, rest sourced from reference TRBV7-8 and TRBJ1-6, is GAGVSQSPRYKVAKRGQDVALRCDPISGHVSLFWYQQALGQGPEFLTYFQNEAQLDKSGLPSDRFFAERPEGSVSTLKIQRTQQEDSAVYLCASSLAGGENSPLHFGNGTRLTVT.

This clonotype came up a few times. This rearrangement joins TRBV14 to TRBJ2-2; 9 bases are shared with TRBD2. This CDR3 spans 16 amino acids. The V gene end was trimmed by 0 bases and the J gene end by 3 bases; junction bases not matched to a gene: 2. The germline V gene has CDR1 SGHDN and CDR2 FVKESK. The CDR3 region is CASSQDLAGDTGELFF. The CDR3 region has the DNA TGTGCCAGCAGCCAAGATTTAGCGGGAGACACCGGGGAGCTGTTTTTT.

The genes are TRBV20-1 and TRBJ2-2; 9 bases are shared with TRBD1. There are 15 residues in the CDR3. Germline V gene sequence: CDR1 DFQATT, CDR2 SNEGSKA (reference sequence). V shed 6 bases, J shed 4 bases, and the junction held 9 bases outside the gene matches. The CDR3 loop reads CSAEPRTGATGELFF. In DNA, the CDR3 is TGCAGTGCCGAACCTAGGACAGGGGCCACCGGGGAGCTGTTTTTT.

This clonotype was detected many times. The chain employs TRBV6-1 and TRBJ2-1; 10 bases agree with TRBD2. The CDR3 is 13 residues long. Germline values: CDR1 MNHNS, CDR2 SASEGT. The V and J ends lost 8 bases and 5 bases, in that order; junction bases with no gene match: 3. The CDR3 loop reads CASGLAVNNEQFF. CDR3 sequence (DNA): TGTGCCAGCGGACTAGCGGTGAACAATGAGCAGTTCTTC.

This clonotype occurred many times. The V and J genes are TRBV20-1 and TRBJ2-3, with TRBD2 matching over 11 bases. This CDR3 region has 16 residues. The germline V gene encodes CDR1 DFQATT and CDR2 SNEGSKA (reference sequence). V lost 1 base to trimming and J lost 0 bases; unmatched junction nucleotides: 3. The CDR3 sequence: CSARARTSGSTDTQYF. As DNA, the CDR3 is TGCAGTGCTAGAGCGAGGACTAGCGGGAGCACAGATACGCAGTATTTT.

This clonotype was picked up a small number of times. The CDR3 region has the DNA TGTGCCAGCAGTGGGCCAGCCGGGGAGCTGTTTTTT. The encoded protein is CASSGPAGELFF. The V gene is TRBV28, the J gene TRBJ2-2; D gene unclear. The CDR3 covers 12 residues. In germline, CDR1 is MDHEN, CDR2 SYDVKM. Trimming removed 5 bases at V and 6 bases at J, with 7 bases between.

Many counts were recorded for this clonotype. The genes are TRBV11-2 and TRBJ2-7; D is ambiguous. The CDR3 spans 14 residues. The V gene's germline CDR1 is SGHAT and CDR2 FQNNGV. V lost 6 bases, J lost 0 bases, and 12 bases lay in between. CDR3: CASSRVGYSYEQYF. In DNA form, the CDR3 reads TGTGCCAGCAGTCGCGTGGGGTACTCCTACGAGCAGTACTTC.

Points on this clonotype: One base away lies a much larger clone, so this may be a sequencing read error. This chain links TRBV24-1 with TRBJ2-1, with TRBD1 identical over 8 bases. Trimming cost V 3 bases and J 6 bases; bases outside gene matches: 6. The CDR3 consists of 15 residues. Germline V lookup: CDR1 KGHDR, CDR2 SFDVKD. CDR3 region: CATSDPHRGFNEQFF. The CDR3 DNA sequence: TGTGCCACCAGTGATCCCCACAGGGGGTTCAATGAGCAGTTCTTC.

The chain couples TRBV11-2 to TRBJ2-2; 8 bases align to TRBD1. The CDR3 totals 17 residues. Germline assignment: CDR1 SGHAT and CDR2 FQNNGV. V lost 2 bases to trimming and J lost 6 bases; unmatched junction nucleotides: 11. Here the CDR3 DNA reads TGTGCCAGCAGCTTACTCCGAGGACAGGGCCCGGCCGGGGAGCTGTTTTTT. It yields the protein CASSLLRGQGPAGELFF.